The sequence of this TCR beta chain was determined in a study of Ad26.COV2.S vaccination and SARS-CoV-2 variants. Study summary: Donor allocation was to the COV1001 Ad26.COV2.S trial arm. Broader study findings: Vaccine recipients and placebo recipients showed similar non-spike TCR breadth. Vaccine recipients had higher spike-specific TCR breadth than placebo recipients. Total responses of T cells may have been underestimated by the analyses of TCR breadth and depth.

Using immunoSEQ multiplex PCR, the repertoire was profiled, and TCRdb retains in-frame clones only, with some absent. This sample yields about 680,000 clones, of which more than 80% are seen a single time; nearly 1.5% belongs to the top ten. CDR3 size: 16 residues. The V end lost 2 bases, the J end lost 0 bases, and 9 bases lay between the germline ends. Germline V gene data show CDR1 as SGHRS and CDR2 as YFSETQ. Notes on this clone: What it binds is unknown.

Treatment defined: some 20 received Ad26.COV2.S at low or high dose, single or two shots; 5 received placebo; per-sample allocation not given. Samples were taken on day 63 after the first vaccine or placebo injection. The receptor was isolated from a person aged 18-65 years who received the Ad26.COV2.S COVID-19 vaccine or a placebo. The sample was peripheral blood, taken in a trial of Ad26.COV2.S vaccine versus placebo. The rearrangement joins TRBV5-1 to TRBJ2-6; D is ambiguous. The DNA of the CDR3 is TGCGCCAGCAGCTTTCTAACAAACTCTGGGGCCAACGTCCTGACTTTC. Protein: CASSFLTNSGANVLTF.